This T cell receptor beta chain was found in a study of regulatory T cells in long-lasting Graves disease. About the study: Duration of antithyroid drug therapy among newly diagnosed Graves' patients was under 3 months.

The study, taken as a whole, reports: Accuracy may have suffered from the small sample size.

This clonotype was picked up a small number of times. What it recognizes is unknown. The sample's time point: newly diagnosed GD, antithyroid drugs for less than 3 months. PBMC-derived RNA was used for the TCR library. The CDR3 consists of 18 residues. CDR1 LNHDA and CDR2 SQIVND come from the germline V gene (reference sequence). J lost 4 bases, V lost 0 bases, and 10 bases had no gene match. In building TCR beta libraries, iRepertoire HTBI primers were used together with Arm-PCR of CDR3 regions. TCRdb analysed the multiplex PCR reads with MiXCR anew, one entry per CDR3 protein. The table has 450,000 to 700,000 distinct CDR3 sequences, around an eighth seen once; the top ten hold over 7.5%. These sequences were also reported in another study, on T cells in Graves' hyperthyroidism and ophthalmopathy. As that report states: HTBI primers were the set used in a first-round RT-PCR of the TCR CDR3.

Sequencing used peripheral blood mononuclear cells (PBMCs), obtained at new diagnosis, from a patient treated with antithyroid drugs. The clonotype comes from a man between 25 and 39 years old with Graves disease. The chain is built from TRBV19 and TRBJ2-1, with TRBD1 identical over 9 bases. The CDR3 region has the DNA TGTGCCAGTAGTATAGATCGTCCCGGACAGGGGCCATACAATGAGCAGTTCTTC. Encoded protein: CASSIDRPGQGPYNEQFF. Drawing the rest from reference TRBV19 and TRBJ2-1, the complete variable domain is DGGITQSPKYLFRKEGQNVTLSCEQNLNHDAMYWYRQDPGQGLRLIYYSQIVNDFQKGDIAEGYSVSREKKESFPLTVTSAQKNPTAFYLCASSIDRPGQGPYNEQFFGPGTRLTVL.